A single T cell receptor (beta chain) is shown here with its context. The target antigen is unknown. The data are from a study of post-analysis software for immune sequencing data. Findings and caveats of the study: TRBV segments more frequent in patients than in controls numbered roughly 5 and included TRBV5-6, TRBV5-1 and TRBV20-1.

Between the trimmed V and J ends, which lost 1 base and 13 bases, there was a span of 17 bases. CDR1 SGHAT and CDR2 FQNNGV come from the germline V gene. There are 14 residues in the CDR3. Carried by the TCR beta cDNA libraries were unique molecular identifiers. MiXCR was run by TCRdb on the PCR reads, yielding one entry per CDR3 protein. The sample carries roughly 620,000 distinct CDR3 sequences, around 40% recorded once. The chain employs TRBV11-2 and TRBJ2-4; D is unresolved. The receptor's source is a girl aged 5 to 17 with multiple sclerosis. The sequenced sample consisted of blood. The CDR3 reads CASSLVGLKDGQYF. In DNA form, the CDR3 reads TGTGCCAGCAGCTTAGTAGGGTTAAAGGATGGGCAGTACTTC.